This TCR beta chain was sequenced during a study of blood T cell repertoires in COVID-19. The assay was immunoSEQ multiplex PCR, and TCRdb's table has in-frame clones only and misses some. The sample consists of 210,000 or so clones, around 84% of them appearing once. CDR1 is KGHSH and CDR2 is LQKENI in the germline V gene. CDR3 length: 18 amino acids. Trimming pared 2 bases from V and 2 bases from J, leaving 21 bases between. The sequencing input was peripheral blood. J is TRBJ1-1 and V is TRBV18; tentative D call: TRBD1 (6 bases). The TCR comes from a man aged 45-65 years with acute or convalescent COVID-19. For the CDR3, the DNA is TGTGCCAGCTCACCAAATACGAGACAGGACCCCACCAACACTGAAGCTTTCTTT. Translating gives CASSPNTRQDPTNTEAFF. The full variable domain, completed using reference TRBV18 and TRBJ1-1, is NAGVMQNPRHLVRRRGQEARLRCSPMKGHSHVYWYRQLPEEGLKFMVYLQKENIIDESGMPKERFSAEFPKEGPSILRIQQVVRGDSAAYFCASSPNTRQDPTNTEAFFGQGTRLTVV.